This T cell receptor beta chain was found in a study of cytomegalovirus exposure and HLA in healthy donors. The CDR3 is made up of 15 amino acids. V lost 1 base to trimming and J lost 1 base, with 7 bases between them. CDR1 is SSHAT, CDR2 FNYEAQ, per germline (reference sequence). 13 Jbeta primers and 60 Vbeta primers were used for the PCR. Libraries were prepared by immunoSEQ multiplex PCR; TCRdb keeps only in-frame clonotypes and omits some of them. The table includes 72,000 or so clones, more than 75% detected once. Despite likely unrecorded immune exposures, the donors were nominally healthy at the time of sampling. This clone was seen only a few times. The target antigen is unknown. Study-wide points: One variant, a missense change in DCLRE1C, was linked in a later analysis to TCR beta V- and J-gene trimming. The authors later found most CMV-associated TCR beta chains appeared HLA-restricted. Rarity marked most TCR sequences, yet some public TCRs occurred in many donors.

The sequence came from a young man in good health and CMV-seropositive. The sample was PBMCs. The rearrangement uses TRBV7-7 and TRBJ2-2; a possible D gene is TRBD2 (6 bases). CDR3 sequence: CASSLDGRNTGELFF. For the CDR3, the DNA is TGTGCCAGCAGCTTAGACGGGAGGAACACCGGGGAGCTGTTTTTT.